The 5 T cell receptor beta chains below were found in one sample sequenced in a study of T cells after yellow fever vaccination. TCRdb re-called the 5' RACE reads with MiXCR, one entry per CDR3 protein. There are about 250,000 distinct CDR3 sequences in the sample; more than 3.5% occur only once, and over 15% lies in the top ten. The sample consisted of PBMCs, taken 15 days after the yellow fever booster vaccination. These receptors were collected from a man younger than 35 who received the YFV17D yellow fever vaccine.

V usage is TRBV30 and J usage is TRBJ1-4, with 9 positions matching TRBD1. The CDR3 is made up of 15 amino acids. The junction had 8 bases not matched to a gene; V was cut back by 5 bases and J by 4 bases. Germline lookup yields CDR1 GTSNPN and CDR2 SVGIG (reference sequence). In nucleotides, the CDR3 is TGTGCCTGGGGGAAAGGGACAGGGTTTAATGAAAAACTGTTTTTT. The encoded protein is CAWGKGTGFNEKLFF.

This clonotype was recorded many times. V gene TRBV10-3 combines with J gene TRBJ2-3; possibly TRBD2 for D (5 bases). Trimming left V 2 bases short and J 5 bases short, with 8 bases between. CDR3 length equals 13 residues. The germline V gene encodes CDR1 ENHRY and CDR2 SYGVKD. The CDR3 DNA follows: TGTGCCATCAGTGAGGTCGGAGGAGATACGCAGTATTTT. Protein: CAISEVGGDTQYF.

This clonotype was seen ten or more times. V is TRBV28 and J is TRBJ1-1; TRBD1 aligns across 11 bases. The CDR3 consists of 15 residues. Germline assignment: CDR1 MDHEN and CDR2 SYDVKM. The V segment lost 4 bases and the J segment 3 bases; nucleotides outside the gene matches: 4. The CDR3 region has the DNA TGTGCCAGCAGTTCCTGGACAGGGGGCTACACTGAAGCTTTCTTT. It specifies CASSSWTGGYTEAFF.

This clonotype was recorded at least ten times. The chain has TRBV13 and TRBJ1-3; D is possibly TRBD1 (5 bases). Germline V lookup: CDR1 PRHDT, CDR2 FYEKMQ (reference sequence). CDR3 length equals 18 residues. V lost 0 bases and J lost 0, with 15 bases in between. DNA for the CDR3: TGTGCCAGCAGCTTAGGCCAGGGTTTGGAATACTCTGGAAACACCATATATTTT. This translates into CASSLGQGLEYSGNTIYF. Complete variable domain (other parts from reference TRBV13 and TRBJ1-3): AAGVIQSPRHLIKEKRETATLKCYPIPRHDTVYWYQQGPGQDPQFLISFYEKMQSDKGSIPDRFSAQQFSDYHSELNMSSLELGDSALYFCASSLGQGLEYSGNTIYFGEGSWLTVV.

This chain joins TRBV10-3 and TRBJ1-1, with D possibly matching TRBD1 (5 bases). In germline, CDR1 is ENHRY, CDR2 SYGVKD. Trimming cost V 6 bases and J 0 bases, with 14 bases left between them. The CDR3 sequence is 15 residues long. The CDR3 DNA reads TGTGCCATCAGGGCCCGGGACGGGATGAACACTGAAGCTTTCTTT. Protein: CAIRARDGMNTEAFF.